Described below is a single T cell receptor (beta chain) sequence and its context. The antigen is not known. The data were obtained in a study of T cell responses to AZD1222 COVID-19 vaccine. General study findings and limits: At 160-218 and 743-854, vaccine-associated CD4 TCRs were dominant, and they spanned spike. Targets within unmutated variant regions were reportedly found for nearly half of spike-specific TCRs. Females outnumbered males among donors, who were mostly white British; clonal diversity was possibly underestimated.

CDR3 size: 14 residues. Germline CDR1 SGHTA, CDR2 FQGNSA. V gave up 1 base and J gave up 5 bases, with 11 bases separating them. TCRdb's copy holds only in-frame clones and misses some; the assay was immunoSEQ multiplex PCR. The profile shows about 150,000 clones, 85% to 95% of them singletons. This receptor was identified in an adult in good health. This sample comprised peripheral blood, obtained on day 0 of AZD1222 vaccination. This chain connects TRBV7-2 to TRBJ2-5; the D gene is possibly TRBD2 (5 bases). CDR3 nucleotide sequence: TGTGCCAGCAGCTTAGGCGGGTTGGCCGAGACCCAGTACTTC. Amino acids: CASSLGGLAETQYF. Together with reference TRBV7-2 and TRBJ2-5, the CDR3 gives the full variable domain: GAGVSQSPSNKVTEKGKDVELRCDPISGHTALYWYRQSLGQGLEFLIYFQGNSAPDKSGLPSDRFSAERTGGSVSTLTIQRTQQEDSAVYLCASSLGGLAETQYFGPGTRLLVL.